The 29 T cell receptor beta chains given below trace back to one sample, sequenced in a study of cytotoxic CD8 clonotypes in ibrutinib-treated CLL. Some clones are missing from TCRdb's copy, which holds only in-frame ones; the method was immunoSEQ multiplex PCR. The repertoire holds about 270,000 clones, with approximately 79% as singletons. Sample: PBMCs, taken at disease progression, from a patient treated with ibrutinib. These receptors were collected from a human donor with chronic lymphocytic leukemia.

The genes are TRBV2 and TRBJ1-1, with 9 positions matching TRBD1. CDR1 and CDR2 from the germline V gene are SNHLY and FYNNEI. The junction had 10 bases not matched to a gene; V was cut back by 10 bases and J by 7 bases. The CDR3 spans 13 residues. The CDR3 sequence is CATRQGVLNEAFF. Here the CDR3 DNA reads TGTGCCACTCGACAGGGGGTTTTAAATGAAGCTTTCTTT.

The V gene is TRBV5-1, the J gene TRBJ1-5; TRBD1 might be the D (6 bases). The CDR3 length is 14 residues. The germline V gene has CDR1 SGHRS and CDR2 YFSETQ. The germline V and J ends were trimmed by 1 base and 10 bases, with 15 bases remaining between them. The DNA of the CDR3 is TGCGCCAGCAGCTTGTACGGGGGCGAGGATCCCCAGCATTTT. Translation gives CASSLYGGEDPQHF. The full variable domain, completed using reference TRBV5-1 and TRBJ1-5, is KAGVTQTPRYLIKTRGQQVTLSCSPISGHRSVSWYQQTPGQGLQFLFEYFSETQRNKGNFPGRFSGRQFSNSRSEMNVSTLELGDSALYLCASSLYGGEDPQHFGDGTRLSIL.

The chain combines TRBV5-6 with TRBJ2-7; TRBD1 matches at 7 bases. Trimming at V came to 4 bases and at J to 5 bases, leaving 9 bases not matched to a gene. Germline-derived CDR1 and CDR2 are SGHDT and YYEEEE. This CDR3 has 14 amino acids. CDR3 sequence (DNA): TGTGCCAGCAGCCATAACAGGGGATGGGACGAGCAGTACTTC. Translated, it gives CASSHNRGWDEQYF.

V gene TRBV5-6 combines with J gene TRBJ2-5, with unresolved D. Germline-derived CDR1 and CDR2 are SGHDT and YYEEEE. Trimming cost V 1 base and J 5 bases, with 15 bases left between them. This CDR3 spans 15 amino acids. This CDR3 reads CASSLFVGQMETQYF. Written as DNA, the CDR3 is TGTGCCAGCAGCTTGTTTGTTGGGCAAATGGAGACCCAGTACTTC.

V usage is TRBV7-6 and J usage is TRBJ2-5; possible D gene TRBD2, 5 bases. The CDR3 loop spans 14 amino acids. V dropped 5 bases and J dropped 5 bases, with 15 bases sitting between them. Germline CDR1 SGHVS, CDR2 FNYEAQ. CDR3 loop: CASSLSVRAETQYF. The CDR3 DNA is TGTGCCAGCAGCCTCTCTGTGAGGGCTGAGACCCAGTACTTC.

This clone was seen only a few times. The CDR3: CASSLASWAGEQYF. The CDR3 nucleotides read TGTGCCAGCAGCTTAGCTAGCTGGGCGGGTGAGCAGTACTTC. The genes are TRBV7-8 and TRBJ2-7; tentatively, D is TRBD2 (5 bases). Trimming removed 0 bases from V and 7 bases from J, with 13 bases in between. CDR3 size: 14 residues. Germline V gene lookup returns CDR1 SGHVS and CDR2 FQNEAQ.

The chain recombines TRBV7-9 with TRBJ1-4, with 10 positions matching TRBD1. Germline CDR1 and CDR2: SEHNR and FQNEAQ (reference sequence). This CDR3 spans 15 amino acids. With 8 bases clipped from V and 4 bases from J, the junction kept 7 bases outside the gene matches. The CDR3 DNA reads as TGTGCCAGCGGTGGGACAGGGGTCCATAATGAAAAACTGTTTTTT. It codes for CASGGTGVHNEKLFF.

The chain couples TRBV23-1 to TRBJ1-2, with TRBD1 identical over 8 bases. TRBV23-1 is an open reading frame whose function is uncertain. The CDR3 has 12 residues. J gave up 9 bases and V 9 bases, and 9 bases lay outside the gene matches. CDR3 loop: CARSGQGHRYTF. The CDR3 DNA follows: TGCGCCAGATCAGGACAGGGTCATCGCTACACCTTC.

Only one count was recorded for this clone. V gene TRBV7-9 combines with J gene TRBJ2-7; 8 positions agree with TRBD1. This CDR3 comprises 18 residues. Trimming at V came to 0 bases and at J to 0 bases, leaving 10 bases not matched to a gene. Germline loops: CDR1 SEHNR, CDR2 FQNEAQ (reference sequence). CDR3 DNA sequence: TGTGCCAGCAGCTTAGCCGAATGGGGACAGGCGAGCTCCTACGAGCAGTACTTC. It encodes CASSLAEWGQASSYEQYF.

This clone was recorded many times. The rearrangement joins TRBV6-6 to TRBJ1-3, with D possibly being TRBD1 (5 bases). Germline assignment: CDR1 MNHNY and CDR2 SVGAGI (reference sequence). With 7 bases removed from V and 4 bases from J, the gap between germline ends came to 14 bases. CDR3 length: 14 amino acids. CDR3 DNA: TGTGCCAGCAAGGGCTCACGGGGCGGAAACACCATATATTTT. This translates into CASKGSRGGNTIYF.

This clone has just a few counts. The chain combines TRBV6-5 with TRBJ1-1; D unresolved. Trimming took 6 bases from V and 7 from J, leaving 15 bases between them. This CDR3 comprises 13 residues. Germline CDR1 and CDR2: MNHEY and SVGAGI. In DNA, the CDR3 is TGTGCCAGCAGCTATACTCGAGGTCGTGAAGCTTTCTTT. Its translation is CASSYTRGREAFF.

The table lists this clone with a few counts. The CDR3 region is CASSAPGEAQYF. CDR3 sequence (DNA): TGTGCCAGCAGCGCACCCGGCGAGGCGCAGTATTTT. The rearrangement joins TRBV9 to TRBJ2-3; D remains ambiguous. Germline assignment: CDR1 SGDLS and CDR2 YYNGEE. Trimming left V 3 bases short and J 10 bases short, with 12 bases between. The CDR3 is 12 residues long.

Only one count was recorded for this clone. The gene calls are TRBV7-2 and TRBJ2-1, with D perhaps TRBD2 (5 bases). From germline, CDR1 is SGHTA and CDR2 FQGNSA. This CDR3 comprises 12 residues. The ends were cut back, 1 base at V and 10 bases at J, with 8 bases in the middle. Here the CDR3 DNA reads TGTGCCAGCAGCTTAGAGGGAGACGAGCAGTTCTTC. Translated: CASSLEGDEQFF.

The chain has TRBV5-1 and TRBJ1-2; D is unresolved. Germline lookup yields CDR1 SGHRS and CDR2 YFSETQ. The CDR3 consists of 14 residues. Trimming left V 0 bases short and J 10 bases short, with 16 bases between. Written as DNA, the CDR3 is TGCGCCAGCAGCTTGGTTTCGCAGTTCGTGGACTACACCTTC. Amino acid sequence: CASSLVSQFVDYTF.

CDR3 in amino acids: CATSRGTFSVSGNTIYF. CDR3 in DNA: TGTGCCACCAGCAGAGGGACATTTTCAGTCTCTGGAAACACCATATATTTT. The genes are TRBV15 and TRBJ1-3; TRBD1 is a possible D gene (5 bases). From germline, CDR1 is LNHNV and CDR2 YYDKDF (reference sequence). The CDR3 runs to 17 residues. V lost 1 base and J lost 0, with 13 bases in between.

J is TRBJ2-1 and V is TRBV11-3, with 8 nucleotides matching TRBD2. Germline CDR1 and CDR2: SGHNT and YENEEA. The CDR3 is 17 amino acids. V shed 3 bases, J shed 7 bases, and the junction held 14 bases outside the gene matches. The CDR3 nucleotides read TGTGCCAGCAGCTTCCAAGGTGACTTGACGGGAGGGAATGAGCAGTTCTTC. It is translated as CASSFQGDLTGGNEQFF.

This clone was detected a few times. The chain employs TRBV20-1 and TRBJ2-7; D gene unclear. In germline, CDR1 is DFQATT, CDR2 SNEGSKA (reference sequence). Trimming left V 6 bases short and J 3 bases short, with 9 bases between. The CDR3 consists of 11 residues. The CDR3, as DNA: TGCAGTGCGGCAGACATCTACGAGCAGTACTTC. As protein: CSAADIYEQYF.

The chain recombines TRBV5-1 with TRBJ1-2; TRBD1 aligns across 8 bases. The CDR3 is 18 amino acids. CDR1 SGHRS and CDR2 YFSETQ come from the germline V gene. V trimming: 4 bases; J trimming: 3 bases; junction bases outside the gene matches: 17. Here the CDR3 reads CASSLNRAGGVGDYGYTF. The CDR3 DNA is TGCGCCAGCAGCCTGAATAGGGCAGGGGGCGTAGGGGACTATGGCTACACCTTC.

This rearrangement joins TRBV5-4 to TRBJ1-2, with TRBD1 identical over 8 bases. Germline V gene lookup returns CDR1 SGHNT and CDR2 YYREEE (reference sequence). This CDR3 is built from 13 residues. V shed 4 bases, J shed 4 bases, and the junction held 3 bases outside the gene matches. The CDR3 sequence: CASSATGGYGYTF. The CDR3 DNA follows: TGTGCCAGCAGCGCAACAGGGGGCTATGGCTACACCTTC.

The chain joins TRBV5-1 to TRBJ2-5, with D unclear. The V and J ends lost 4 bases and 2 bases respectively, with 9 bases between them. Germline loops: CDR1 SGHRS, CDR2 YFSETQ. The CDR3 loop spans 13 amino acids. CDR3 sequence: CASSTRYQETQYF. CDR3 DNA: TGCGCCAGCAGCACCAGGTATCAAGAGACCCAGTACTTC.

The chain uses TRBV27 and TRBJ2-5, with D unresolved. This CDR3 comprises 14 residues. V shed 5 bases and J shed 5 bases, with 15 bases lying between them. The germline V gene encodes CDR1 MNHEY and CDR2 SMNVEV (reference sequence). CDR3 DNA sequence: TGTGCCAGCAGTCGTAGCCGGATGGAGGAGACCCAGTACTTC. It is translated as CASSRSRMEETQYF.

This chain joins TRBV18 and TRBJ1-2; 10 nucleotides align to TRBD1. CDR1 is KGHSH, CDR2 LQKENI, per germline. The CDR3 is made up of 13 amino acids. The V gene end was trimmed by 1 base and the J gene end by 8 bases; junction bases not matched to a gene: 1. CDR3 in amino acids: CASSPQTGGGYTF. The CDR3 DNA reads as TGTGCCAGCTCACCACAGACAGGGGGCGGCTACACCTTC.

This clone was counted between two and nine times. The chain couples TRBV18 to TRBJ1-3; no clear D gene. CDR1 and CDR2 (germline): KGHSH, LQKENI. This CDR3 contains 16 residues. Trimming took 1 base from V and 0 from J, leaving 10 bases between them. The CDR3 spells CASSPRSRSSGNTIYF. DNA for the CDR3: TGTGCCAGCTCACCACGCAGTAGGTCCTCTGGAAACACCATATATTTT.

V and J are TRBV6-5 and TRBJ2-7; 9 bases fit TRBD1. CDR1 and CDR2 (germline): MNHEY, SVGAGI. V trimming: 2 bases; J trimming: 4 bases; junction bases outside the gene matches: 6. The CDR3 consists of 15 residues. The CDR3 loop is CASSYRGQGTYEQYF. In nucleotides, the CDR3 is TGTGCCAGCAGTTACCGGGGACAGGGAACATACGAGCAGTACTTC.

CDR3 sequence reads: CASSYRPRAVAFF. The CDR3 bases are TGTGCCAGCAGCTATCGCCCAAGGGCGGTAGCTTTCTTT. The chain carries TRBV11-3 and TRBJ1-1; no firm D call. The CDR3 is 13 residues long. With 4 bases removed from V and 10 bases from J, the gap between germline ends came to 16 bases. Germline values: CDR1 SGHNT, CDR2 YENEEA.

The chain employs TRBV29-1 and TRBJ1-1, with unresolved D. V lost 8 bases and J lost 1, with 8 bases in between. Germline CDR1 and CDR2: SQVTM and ANQGSEA. The CDR3 has 11 amino acids. The CDR3 loop reads CSCVGNTEAFF. CDR3 in DNA: TGCAGCTGTGTTGGGAACACTGAAGCTTTCTTT.

The chain is built from TRBV10-3 and TRBJ2-7, with TRBD1 identical over 7 bases. This CDR3 region has 14 residues. Losses at the gene ends were 4 bases for V and 2 bases for J; bases not matched to a gene: 5. CDR1 ENHRY and CDR2 SYGVKD come from the germline V gene. CDR3 region: CAISGGGLTYEQYF. Here the CDR3 DNA reads TGTGCCATCAGTGGAGGGGGCCTCACCTACGAGCAGTACTTC.

The chain links TRBV5-1 to TRBJ1-1, with a tentative D call TRBD1 (6 bases). From germline, CDR1 is SGHRS and CDR2 YFSETQ. Between the trimmed V and J ends, which lost 0 bases and 6 bases, there was a span of 18 bases. The CDR3 sequence is 16 residues long. CDR3 loop: CASSLGFGGPQAEAFF. CDR3 DNA sequence: TGCGCCAGCAGCTTGGGCTTCGGGGGGCCTCAGGCTGAAGCTTTCTTT.

This chain uses TRBV7-2 with TRBJ2-4, with unresolved D. The CDR3 runs 11 residues. The ends were cut back, 4 bases at V and 9 bases at J, with 7 bases in the middle. CDR1 and CDR2 from the germline V gene are SGHTA and FQGNSA. The CDR3 bases are TGTGCCAGCAGCTCCATTGGCATTCAGTACTTC. Its translation: CASSSIGIQYF.